This T cell receptor beta chain was obtained from a study of a mutant IDH1 vaccine in newly diagnosed glioma. Germline V gene data show CDR1 as MRHNA and CDR2 as SNTAGT. This CDR3 has 13 amino acids. The germline V and J ends were trimmed by 4 bases and 10 bases, with 13 bases remaining between them. The time point: week 23, last vaccination. A single vaccine dose contained 300 ug of mutant IDH1 20-mer peptide, and topical imiquimod was used with it. Worth noting for this clone: Its antigen is unknown.

Study-wide points: It seemed that pseudoprogression was not linked to changes in the top peripheral T cell clonotypes.

Generated by immunoSEQ multiplex PCR, the TCRdb table keeps only in-frame clones and is missing some. The data contain roughly 60,000 clones, over 70% of them seen just once; the ten biggest clones take up 6.2%. The source is a man aged 35-49 years with glioma. Sequencing used PBMCs, obtained from a glioma patient whose treatment included an IDH1 peptide vaccine. The rearrangement links TRBV6-4 to TRBJ2-2; D may be TRBD2 (5 bases). The CDR3 region has the DNA TGTGCCAGCAGTGCTAGCTTCGCGACGGAGCTGTTTTTT. Protein: CASSASFATELFF.